The 10 T cell receptor beta chains in this list originate from one sample, sequenced in a study of CD8+ T cells in alopecia areata (dated by TCRdb to between 2018 and 2020). Preparation of the library involved the immunoSEQ multiplex PCR assay. For TCR sequencing, RNA was extracted from every sample and reverse transcribed into cDNA to serve as template. TCRdb carries this immuneACCESS record with in-frame sequences only. Its versions omit some clonotypes, under half of them owing to an unresolved V gene in the studies checked, with the rest unexplained. This sample comprises approximately 210,000 clones, more than 50% of them detected only once. The top ten clones comprise approximately 0.93% of the sample. The time point label here, explained by the study, means: around 26 weeks on oral tofacitinib. The sample's treatment or condition label, in plain terms: oral pan-JAK inhibitor, 5-10 mg twice daily.

The sequencing used CD4+ T cells sorted from blood, collected at week 24, from a patient treated with tofacitinib. These receptors came from a human donor with alopecia areata.

Here the CDR3 DNA reads TGTGCCAGCAGAGCCGGGCCTTACAATGAGCAGTTCTTC. This encodes CASRAGPYNEQFF. This chain connects TRBV6-4 to TRBJ2-1; D unclear. Between the trimmed V and J ends, which lost 6 bases and 4 bases, there was a span of 10 bases. The CDR3 extends over 13 amino acids. Per germline, CDR1 MRHNA and CDR2 SNTAGT.

This chain joins TRBV6-6 and TRBJ1-2; tentatively, D is TRBD1 (5 bases). This CDR3 region has 15 residues. CDR1 is MNHNY and CDR2 is SVGAGI in the germline V gene (reference sequence). The V and J ends lost 6 bases and 2 bases respectively, with 16 bases between them. CDR3: CASRTTLGRNYGYTF. CDR3 nucleotide sequence: TGTGCCAGCAGGACGACATTGGGACGGAACTATGGCTACACCTTC.

This chain's CDR3 is CSVDRDGLYNEQFF. CDR3 DNA: TGCAGCGTTGACCGGGACGGTCTATACAATGAGCAGTTCTTC. J is TRBJ2-1 and V is TRBV29-1, with D perhaps assigned TRBD1 or TRBD2 (5 bases each). Germline V gene lookup returns CDR1 SQVTM and CDR2 ANQGSEA. V was trimmed by 3 bases and J by 4 bases, leaving 13 bases between them. This CDR3 has 14 amino acids.

The chain joins TRBV9 to TRBJ2-2, with D maybe TRBD1 (6 bases). Germline-derived CDR1 and CDR2 are SGDLS and YYNGEE. The CDR3 covers 13 residues. The V gene lost 3 bases and the J gene lost 4 bases, with 7 bases spanning the gap. CDR3 DNA: TGTGCCAGCAGCGCACAGGGCACCGGGGAGCTGTTTTTT. Encoded protein: CASSAQGTGELFF.

The rearrangement links TRBV2 to TRBJ2-3, with 12 nucleotides matching TRBD2. Germline V lookup: CDR1 SNHLY, CDR2 FYNNEI. The CDR3 runs 16 residues. Losses at the gene ends were 4 bases for V and 2 bases for J; bases not matched to a gene: 4. CDR3 coding DNA: TGTGCCAGCAGTGGTTCTAGCGGGGGGGTCACAGATACGCAGTATTTT. Translating gives CASSGSSGGVTDTQYF. The full variable domain, its missing parts supplied by reference TRBV2 and TRBJ2-3, is EPEVTQTPSHQVTQMGQEVILRCVPISNHLYFYWYRQILGQKVEFLVSFYNNEISEKSEIFDDQFSVERPDGSNFTLKIRSTKLEDSAMYFCASSGSSGGVTDTQYFGPGTRLTVL.

CDR3: CASSLGGPSSYEQYF. DNA for the CDR3: TGTGCCAGCAGCTTGGGGGGACCGAGCTCCTACGAGCAGTACTTC. The chain has TRBV5-4 and TRBJ2-7, with D perhaps being TRBD1 or TRBD2 (5 bases each). The CDR3 totals 15 residues. The V end lost 0 bases, the J end lost 0 bases, and 10 bases lay between the germline ends. Germline-derived CDR1 and CDR2 are SGHNT and YYREEE (reference sequence).

This rearrangement joins TRBV29-1 to TRBJ2-7, with D tentatively TRBD2 (6 bases). The CDR3 extends over 13 amino acids. Germline lookup yields CDR1 SQVTM and CDR2 ANQGSEA. Between the trimmed V and J ends, which lost 6 bases and 2 bases, there was a span of 14 bases. CDR3 sequence: CSVGGRTTYEQYF. Written as DNA, the CDR3 is TGCAGCGTGGGGGGACGGACAACCTACGAGCAGTACTTC.

The chain links TRBV4-3 to TRBJ2-3; D not resolved. This CDR3 comprises 16 residues. The germline gives CDR1 LGHNA, CDR2 YSLEER. V lost 0 bases and J 0 bases, leaving 10 bases between the germline ends. CDR3 amino acids: CASSQDGGRSTDTQYF. CDR3 sequence (DNA): TGCGCCAGCAGCCAAGATGGTGGGCGAAGCACAGATACGCAGTATTTT.

This clone has just one count. The rearrangement uses TRBV5-1 and TRBJ2-6; D is possibly TRBD2 (5 bases). Germline V gene sequence: CDR1 SGHRS, CDR2 YFSETQ. This CDR3 spans 15 amino acids. The V end was cut by 4 bases, the J end by 0 bases, with 8 bases between. The CDR3 bases are TGCGCCAGCAGCGCGGGTCTCTCTGGGGCCAACGTCCTGACTTTC. The encoded protein is CASSAGLSGANVLTF.

The gene calls are TRBV30 and TRBJ2-1; a weak D match, TRBD2 (5 bases). The CDR3 extends over 13 amino acids. V lost 4 bases and J lost 3, with 10 bases in between. Germline loops: CDR1 GTSNPN, CDR2 SVGIG (reference sequence). CDR3 sequence reads: CAWKDSLYNEQFF. The CDR3 DNA reads as TGTGCCTGGAAGGACTCCCTCTACAATGAGCAGTTCTTC.